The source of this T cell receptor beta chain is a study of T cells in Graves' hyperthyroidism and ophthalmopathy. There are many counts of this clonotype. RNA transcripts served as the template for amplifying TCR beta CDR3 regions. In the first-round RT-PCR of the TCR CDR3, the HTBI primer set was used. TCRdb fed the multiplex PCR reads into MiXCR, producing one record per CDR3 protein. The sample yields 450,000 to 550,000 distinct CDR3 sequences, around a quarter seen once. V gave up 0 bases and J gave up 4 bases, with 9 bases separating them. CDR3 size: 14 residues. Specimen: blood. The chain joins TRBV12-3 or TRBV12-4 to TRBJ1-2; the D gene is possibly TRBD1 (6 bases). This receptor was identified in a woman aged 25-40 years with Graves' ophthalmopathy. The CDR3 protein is CASSLAIGGYGYTF. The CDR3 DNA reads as TGTGCCAGCAGTTTAGCTATAGGGGGCTATGGCTACACCTTC.